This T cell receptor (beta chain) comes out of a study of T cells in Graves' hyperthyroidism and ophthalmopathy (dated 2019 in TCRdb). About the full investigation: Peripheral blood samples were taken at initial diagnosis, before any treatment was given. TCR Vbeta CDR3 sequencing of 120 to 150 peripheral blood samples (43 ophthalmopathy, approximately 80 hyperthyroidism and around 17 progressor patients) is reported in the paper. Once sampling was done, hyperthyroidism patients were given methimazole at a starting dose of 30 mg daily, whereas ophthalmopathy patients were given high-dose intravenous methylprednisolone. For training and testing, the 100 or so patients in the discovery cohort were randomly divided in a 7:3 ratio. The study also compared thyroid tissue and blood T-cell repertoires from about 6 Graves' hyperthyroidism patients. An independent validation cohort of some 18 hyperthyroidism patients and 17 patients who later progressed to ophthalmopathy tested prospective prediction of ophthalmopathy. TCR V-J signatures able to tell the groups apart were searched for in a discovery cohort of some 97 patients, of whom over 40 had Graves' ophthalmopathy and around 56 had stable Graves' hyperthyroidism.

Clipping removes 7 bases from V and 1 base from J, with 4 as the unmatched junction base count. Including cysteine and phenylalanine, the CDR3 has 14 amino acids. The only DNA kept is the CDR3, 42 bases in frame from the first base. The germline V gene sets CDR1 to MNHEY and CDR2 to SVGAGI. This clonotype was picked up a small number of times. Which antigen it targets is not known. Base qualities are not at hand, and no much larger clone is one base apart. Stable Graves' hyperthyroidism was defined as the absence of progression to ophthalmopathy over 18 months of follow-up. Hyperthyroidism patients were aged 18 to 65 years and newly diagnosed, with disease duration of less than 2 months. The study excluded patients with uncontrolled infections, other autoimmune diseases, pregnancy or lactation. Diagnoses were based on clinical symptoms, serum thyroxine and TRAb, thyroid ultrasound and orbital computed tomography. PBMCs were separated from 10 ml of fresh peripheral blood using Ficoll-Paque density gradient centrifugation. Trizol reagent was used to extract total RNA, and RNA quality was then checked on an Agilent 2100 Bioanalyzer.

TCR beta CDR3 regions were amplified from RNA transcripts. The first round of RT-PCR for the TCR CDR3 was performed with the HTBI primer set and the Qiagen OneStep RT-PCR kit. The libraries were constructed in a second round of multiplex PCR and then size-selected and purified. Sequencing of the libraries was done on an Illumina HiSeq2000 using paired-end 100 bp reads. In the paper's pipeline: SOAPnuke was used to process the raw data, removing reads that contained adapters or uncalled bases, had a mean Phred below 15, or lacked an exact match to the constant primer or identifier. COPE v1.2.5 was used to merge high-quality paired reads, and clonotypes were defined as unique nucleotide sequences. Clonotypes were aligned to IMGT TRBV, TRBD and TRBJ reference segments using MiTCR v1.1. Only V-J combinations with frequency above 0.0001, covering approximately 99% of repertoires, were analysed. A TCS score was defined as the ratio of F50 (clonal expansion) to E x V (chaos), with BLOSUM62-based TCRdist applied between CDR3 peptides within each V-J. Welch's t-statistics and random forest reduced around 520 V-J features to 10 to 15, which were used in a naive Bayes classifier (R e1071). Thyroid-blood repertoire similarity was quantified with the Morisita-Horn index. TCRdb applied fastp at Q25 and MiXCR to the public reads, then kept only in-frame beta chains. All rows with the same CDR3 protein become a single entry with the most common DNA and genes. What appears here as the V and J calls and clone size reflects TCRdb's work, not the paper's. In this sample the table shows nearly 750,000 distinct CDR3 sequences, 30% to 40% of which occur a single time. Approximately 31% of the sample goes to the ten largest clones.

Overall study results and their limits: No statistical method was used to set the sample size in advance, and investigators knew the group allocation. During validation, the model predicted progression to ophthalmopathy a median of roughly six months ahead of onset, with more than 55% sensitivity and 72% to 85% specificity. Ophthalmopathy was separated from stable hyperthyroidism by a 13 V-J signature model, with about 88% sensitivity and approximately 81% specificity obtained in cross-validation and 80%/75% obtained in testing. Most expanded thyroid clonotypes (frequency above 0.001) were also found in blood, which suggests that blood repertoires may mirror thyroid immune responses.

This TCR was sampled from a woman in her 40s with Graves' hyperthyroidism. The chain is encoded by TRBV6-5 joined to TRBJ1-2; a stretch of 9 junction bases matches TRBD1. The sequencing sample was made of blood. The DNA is TGTGCCAGCAAGACAGGGGGGAGTAACTATGGCTACACCTTC. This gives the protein CASKTGGSNYGYTF.